What follows are 7 T cell receptor beta chains derived from one specimen sequenced in a study of blood T cell repertoires in COVID-19. Libraries were prepared by immunoSEQ multiplex PCR; TCRdb keeps only in-frame clonotypes and omits some of them. The table includes over 350,000 clones, 87% detected once. Sequencing used PBMCs or T cells enriched from blood (not recorded which). The receptors derive from a young woman with acute COVID-19.

V usage is TRBV23-1 and J usage is TRBJ1-4, with 10 positions matching TRBD1. TRBV23-1 is an open reading frame, and its role is uncertain. The CDR3 is 16 residues long. Unmatched junction bases numbered 8, after V lost 3 bases and J lost 7 bases. The CDR3 nucleotides are TGCGCCAGCAGTCACTCCGACAGGGGGCGTTGTGAAAAACTGTTTTTT. It codes for CASSHSDRGRCEKLFF.

The gene calls are TRBV27 and TRBJ2-1; 9 nucleotides match TRBD2. V lost 6 bases, J lost 5 bases, and 5 bases stayed unmatched. The CDR3 contains 14 residues. Germline CDR1 is MNHEY and CDR2 is SMNVEV (reference sequence). CDR3 bases: TGTGCCAGCAGGAGACTAGCGGCTAACAATGAGCAGTTCTTC. The encoded protein is CASRRLAANNEQFF.

The chain employs TRBV21-1 and TRBJ1-2; TRBD1, the table's D call, was not compared with the DNA. TRBV21-1 is a documented pseudogene. The CDR3 length is 15 residues. The CDR3 protein is CASSLDRLSDYGYTF. Here the CDR3 DNA reads TGTGCCAGCAGTCTGGACAGACTATCCGACTATGGCTACACCTTC.

In regard to this clone: At one boundary the junction diverges from the germline segment, which might be a read error. This rearrangement joins TRBV6-6 to TRBJ2-3; no clear D gene. Per the germline V gene, CDR1 is MNHNY and CDR2 is SVGAGI (reference sequence). This CDR3 has 16 residues. This chain's CDR3 is CACSYSNSASTDTQYF. In DNA, the CDR3 is TGTGCCTGCAGTTACTCGAACTCCGCCAGCACAGATACGCAGTATTTT.

V usage is TRBV6-2 or TRBV6-3 and J usage is TRBJ1-3; D not resolved. Germline values: CDR1 MNHEY, CDR2 SVGEGT. V was clipped by 6 bases and J by 0 bases, with 15 bases between them. This CDR3 is built from 16 residues. CDR3: CASSGGRRYSGNTIYF. CDR3 nucleotides: TGTGCCAGCAGCGGCGGGAGGCGATACTCTGGAAACACCATATATTTT.

This chain links TRBV7-2 with TRBJ1-5; D is perhaps TRBD1 (5 bases). The CDR3 has 15 residues. Per germline, CDR1 SGHTA and CDR2 FQGNSA. V shed 3 bases and J shed 1 base, with 10 bases lying between them. CDR3 sequence reads: CASSFGWGSNQPQHF. For the CDR3, the DNA is TGTGCCAGCAGCTTCGGTTGGGGCAGCAATCAGCCCCAGCATTTT.

V gene TRBV7-9 combines with J gene TRBJ1-4; 9 bases are shared with TRBD1. Germline assignment: CDR1 SEHNR and CDR2 FQNEAQ (reference sequence). V dropped 2 bases and J dropped 7; count of bases not matched to a gene: 8. The CDR3 consists of 16 residues. CDR3 protein: CASSLTRDREGEKLFF. CDR3 nucleotide sequence: TGTGCCAGCAGCTTAACCCGGGACAGGGAGGGTGAAAAACTGTTTTTT.